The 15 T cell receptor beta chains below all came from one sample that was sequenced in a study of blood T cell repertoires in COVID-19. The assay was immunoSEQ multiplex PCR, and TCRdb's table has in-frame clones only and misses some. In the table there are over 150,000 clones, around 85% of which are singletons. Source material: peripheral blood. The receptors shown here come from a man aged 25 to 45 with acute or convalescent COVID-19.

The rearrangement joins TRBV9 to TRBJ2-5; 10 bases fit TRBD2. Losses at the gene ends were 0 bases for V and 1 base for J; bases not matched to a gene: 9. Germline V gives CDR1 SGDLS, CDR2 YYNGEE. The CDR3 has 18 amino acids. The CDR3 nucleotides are TGTGCCAGCAGCGTAGACCCCTCTAGCGGGAGTACCCAAGAGACCCAGTACTTC. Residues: CASSVDPSSGSTQETQYF. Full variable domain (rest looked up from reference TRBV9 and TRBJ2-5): DSGVTQTPKHLITATGQRVTLRCSPRSGDLSVYWYQQSLDQGLQFLIQYYNGEERAKGNILERFSAQQFPDLHSELNLSSLELGDSALYFCASSVDPSSGSTQETQYFGPGTRLLVL.

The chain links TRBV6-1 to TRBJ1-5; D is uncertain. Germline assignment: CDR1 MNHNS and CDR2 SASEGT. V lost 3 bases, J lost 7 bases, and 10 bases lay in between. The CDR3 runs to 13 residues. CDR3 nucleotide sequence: TGTGCCAGCAGTGATGGGAGGGCACAGCCCCAGCATTTT. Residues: CASSDGRAQPQHF.

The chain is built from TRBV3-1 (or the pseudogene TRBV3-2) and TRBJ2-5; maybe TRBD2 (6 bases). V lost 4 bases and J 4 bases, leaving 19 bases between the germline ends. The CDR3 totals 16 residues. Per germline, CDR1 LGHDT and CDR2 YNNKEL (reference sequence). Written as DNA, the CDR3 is TGTGCCAGCAGCCGCCCTGGTCTAGCGAGTAGAGAGACCCAGTACTTC. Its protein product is CASSRPGLASRETQYF.

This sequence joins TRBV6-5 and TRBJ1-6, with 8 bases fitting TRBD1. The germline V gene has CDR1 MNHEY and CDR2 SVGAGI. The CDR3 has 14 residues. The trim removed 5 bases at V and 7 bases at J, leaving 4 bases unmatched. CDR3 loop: CASSTTGDNSPLHF. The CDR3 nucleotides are TGTGCCAGCAGTACGACAGGGGACAATTCACCCCTCCACTTT.

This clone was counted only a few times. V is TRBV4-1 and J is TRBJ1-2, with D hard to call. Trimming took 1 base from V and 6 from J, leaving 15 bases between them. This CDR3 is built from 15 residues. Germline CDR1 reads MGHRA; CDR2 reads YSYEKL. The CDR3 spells CASSQGPAGANGYTF. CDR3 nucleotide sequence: TGCGCCAGCAGCCAAGGTCCGGCGGGAGCTAATGGCTACACCTTC.

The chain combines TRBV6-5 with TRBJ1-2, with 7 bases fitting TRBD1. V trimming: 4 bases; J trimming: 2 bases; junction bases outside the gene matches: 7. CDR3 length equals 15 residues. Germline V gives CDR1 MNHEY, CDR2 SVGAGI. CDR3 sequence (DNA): TGTGCCAGCAGTTCCCAGACAGGGACCAACTATGGCTACACCTTC. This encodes CASSSQTGTNYGYTF.

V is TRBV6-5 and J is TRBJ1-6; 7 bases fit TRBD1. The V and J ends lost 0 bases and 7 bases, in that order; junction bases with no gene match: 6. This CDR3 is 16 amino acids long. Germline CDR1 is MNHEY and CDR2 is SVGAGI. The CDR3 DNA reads TGTGCCAGCAGTTACTCGGAGGGGGCAGACAATTCACCCCTCCACTTT. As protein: CASSYSEGADNSPLHF.

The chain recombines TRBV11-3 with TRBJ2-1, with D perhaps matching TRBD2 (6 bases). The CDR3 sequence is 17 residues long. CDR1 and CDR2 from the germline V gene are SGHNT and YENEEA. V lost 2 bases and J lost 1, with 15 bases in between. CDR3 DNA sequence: TGTGCCAGCAGCTTAAATCCCTTCCGGGGGTCCTACAATGAGCAGTTCTTC. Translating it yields CASSLNPFRGSYNEQFF.

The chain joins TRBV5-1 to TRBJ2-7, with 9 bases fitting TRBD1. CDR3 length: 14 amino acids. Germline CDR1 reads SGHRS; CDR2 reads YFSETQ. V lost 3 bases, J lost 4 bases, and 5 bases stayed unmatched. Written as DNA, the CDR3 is TGCGCCAGCAGCTCGACAGGGGGTAGGTACGAGCAGTACTTC. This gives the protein CASSSTGGRYEQYF.

The CDR3 sequence is CASSLGQGALYNSPLHF. DNA for the CDR3: TGTGCCAGCAGTTTAGGACAGGGGGCTCTCTATAATTCACCCCTCCACTTT. The chain links TRBV28 to TRBJ1-6; TRBD1 matches at 11 bases. In germline, CDR1 is MDHEN, CDR2 SYDVKM. The V and J ends lost 2 bases and 3 bases, in that order; junction bases with no gene match: 3. There are 17 residues in the CDR3.

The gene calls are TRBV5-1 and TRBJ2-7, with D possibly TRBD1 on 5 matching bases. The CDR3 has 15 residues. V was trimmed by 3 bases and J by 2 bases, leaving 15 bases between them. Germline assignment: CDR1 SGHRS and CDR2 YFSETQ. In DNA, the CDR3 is TGCGCCAGCAGCTCCAGACAGAGACAGACCTACGAGCAGTACTTC. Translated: CASSSRQRQTYEQYF. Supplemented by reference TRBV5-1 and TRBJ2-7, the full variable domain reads KAGVTQTPRYLIKTRGQQVTLSCSPISGHRSVSWYQQTPGQGLQFLFEYFSETQRNKGNFPGRFSGRQFSNSRSEMNVSTLELGDSALYLCASSSRQRQTYEQYFGPGTRLTVT.

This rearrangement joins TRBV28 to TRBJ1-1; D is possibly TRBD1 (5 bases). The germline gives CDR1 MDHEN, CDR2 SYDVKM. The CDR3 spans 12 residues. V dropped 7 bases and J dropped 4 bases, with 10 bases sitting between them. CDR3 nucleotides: TGTGCCAGCACCCCGGGACTCACTGAAGCTTTCTTT. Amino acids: CASTPGLTEAFF. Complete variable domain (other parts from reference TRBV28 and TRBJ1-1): DVKVTQSSRYLVKRTGEKVFLECVQDMDHENMFWYRQDPGLGLRLIYFSYDVKMKEKGDIPEGYSVSREKKERFSLILESASTNQTSMYLCASTPGLTEAFFGQGTRLTVV.

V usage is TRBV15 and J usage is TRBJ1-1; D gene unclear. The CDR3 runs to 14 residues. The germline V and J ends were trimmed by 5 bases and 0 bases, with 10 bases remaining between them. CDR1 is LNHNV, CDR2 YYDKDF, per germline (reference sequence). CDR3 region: CATSGRSLNTEAFF. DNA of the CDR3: TGTGCCACCAGCGGCCGGAGCCTGAACACTGAAGCTTTCTTT. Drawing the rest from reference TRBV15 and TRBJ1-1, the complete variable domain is DAMVIQNPRYQVTQFGKPVTLSCSQTLNHNVMYWYQQKSSQAPKLLFHYYDKDFNNEADTPDNFQSRRPNTSFCFLDIRSPGLGDTAMYLCATSGRSLNTEAFFGQGTRLTVV.

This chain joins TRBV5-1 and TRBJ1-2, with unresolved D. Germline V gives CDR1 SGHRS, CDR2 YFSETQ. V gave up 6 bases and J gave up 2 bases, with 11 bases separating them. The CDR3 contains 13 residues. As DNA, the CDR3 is TGCGCCAGCAATCCGTCCGGGAACTATGGCTACACCTTC. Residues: CASNPSGNYGYTF.

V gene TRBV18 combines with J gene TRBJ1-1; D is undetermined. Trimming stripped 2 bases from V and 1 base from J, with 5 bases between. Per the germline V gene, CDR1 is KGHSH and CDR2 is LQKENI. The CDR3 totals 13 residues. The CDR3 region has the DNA TGTGCCAGCTCACCAACAGCGAACACTGAAGCTTTCTTT. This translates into CASSPTANTEAFF. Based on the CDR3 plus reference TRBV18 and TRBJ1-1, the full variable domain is NAGVMQNPRHLVRRRGQEARLRCSPMKGHSHVYWYRQLPEEGLKFMVYLQKENIIDESGMPKERFSAEFPKEGPSILRIQQVVRGDSAAYFCASSPTANTEAFFGQGTRLTVV.